This paragraph reports one T cell receptor beta chain. As processed by the authors: Reference gene primers were amplified, and this amplification served to estimate nucleated cell counts. TCRdb's copy holds only in-frame clones and misses some; the assay was immunoSEQ multiplex PCR. The DNA gave D and trimming, while V, J and clone size come from that table. Of around 190,000 clones listed, roughly 84% are singletons. CDR1 is SQVTM and CDR2 is ANQGSEA in the germline V gene. The germline V and J ends were trimmed by 4 bases and 6 bases, with 12 bases remaining between them. The CDR3 has 13 residues. The data stem from a study of blood T cell repertoires in COVID-19. The overall study: In each case, the material was cDNA or gDNA derived from T cells, B-cell-depleted T cells, or PBMCs.

This TCR derives from a man aged 50-59 years with COVID-19, enrolled during active disease. The sample consisted of peripheral blood. The chain links TRBV29-1 to TRBJ2-2; D perhaps matches TRBD1 (5 bases). The CDR3 DNA sequence: TGCAGCGTTGGCGTCAGGGCCTCCGGGGAGCTGTTTTTT. Its protein is CSVGVRASGELFF.